This T cell receptor beta chain was recorded in a study of T-cell reconstitution after alpha-beta-depleted transplantation in children. This clonotype came up a few times. CDR1 SGHRS and CDR2 YFSETQ come from the germline V gene. Trimming stripped 0 bases from V and 11 bases from J, with 8 bases between. CDR3 length: 12 amino acids. It was with unique molecular identifiers that the TCRbeta library was prepared. Via MiXCR, TCRdb re-called the PCR reads, giving one row per CDR3 protein. This table holds around 600,000 distinct CDR3 sequences, over 9.5% found once. Material: PBMCs from the stem cell graft donor, obtained from the stem cell graft. The TCR originated in a human donor who donated a stem cell graft to a child with acute myeloid leukemia. The chain uses TRBV5-1 and TRBJ1-4; D is undetermined. The CDR3 DNA is TGCGCCAGCAGCTTGGATGCGGGCAAACTGTTTTTT. This encodes CASSLDAGKLFF.